This TCR beta chain was retrieved from a study of cytomegalovirus exposure and HLA in healthy donors. Study-level results: According to the study, 160 or so TCR beta chains were cytomegalovirus-associated. A later analysis showed that HLA-associated TCR beta chains had undergone more clonal expansion than equally common others. Links to common viral pathogens appeared, in a later analysis, for several of the most significant clusters.

PCR was performed using 60 Vbeta and 13 Jbeta primers. TCRdb's table, derived via immunoSEQ multiplex PCR, lists solely in-frame clones and lacks some. Of roughly 200,000 clones listed, around three quarters were seen once; the top ten hold approximately 2.1%. Germline V CDR1 and CDR2: MNHEY, SVGAGI. The CDR3 spans 15 residues. J was trimmed by 5 bases and V by 5 bases; bases with no gene match: 8. As to this clone: The antigen remains undetermined.

This TCR came from a man aged 25-45 years in good health and CMV-seronegative. V usage is TRBV6-5 and J usage is TRBJ2-2; TRBD1 agrees at 7 bases. The sample comprised PBMCs. CDR3 nucleotide sequence: TGTGCCAGCAGTAGACAGGGCACCTATACCGGGGAGCTGTTTTTT. It is translated as CASSRQGTYTGELFF.